A single sample is the source of the 10 T cell receptor beta chains below, sequenced in a study of T cell repertoires in cytomegalovirus infection. These receptors have no identified antigens. TCRdb fed the reads into MiXCR, producing one record per CDR3 protein. There are about 340,000 distinct CDR3 sequences in the sample; almost 30% occur only once, and 20% lies in the top ten. The material was cultured PBMCs, obtained from culture after CMV antigen stimulation. The receptors originated from a human donor in good health (CMV status not recorded). Some clones in this sample may be carry-over from other donors' samples.

This rearrangement joins TRBV13 to TRBJ1-1; unclear D gene. Trimming removed 5 bases from V and 6 bases from J, with 16 bases in between. Germline lookup yields CDR1 PRHDT and CDR2 FYEKMQ (reference sequence). The CDR3 spans 14 residues. CDR3 sequence (DNA): TGTGCCAGCAGCAACTTCAAGGGAATCCCTGAAGCTTTCTTT. As protein: CASSNFKGIPEAFF.

This clonotype has just a few counts. The chain employs TRBV24-1 and TRBJ1-1; no firm D call. The CDR3 length is 12 residues. Germline lookup yields CDR1 KGHDR and CDR2 SFDVKD. V was trimmed by 5 bases and J by 8 bases, leaving 11 bases between them. Written as DNA, the CDR3 is TGTGCCACCAGTGGACTCGACCGGGAAGCTTTCTTT. Protein: CATSGLDREAFF.

The sample holds many counts of this clonotype. V usage is TRBV3-1 and J usage is TRBJ2-3, with D possibly being TRBD1 (5 bases). Per the germline V gene, CDR1 is LGHDT and CDR2 is YNNKEL (reference sequence). The CDR3 contains 14 residues. The ends were cut back, 4 bases at V and 1 base at J, with 9 bases in the middle. The CDR3 DNA follows: TGTGCCAGCAGCCTCGGACATCGCACAGATACGCAGTATTTT. As protein: CASSLGHRTDTQYF.

The chain carries TRBV7-9 and TRBJ2-3; 8 positions match TRBD2. This CDR3 has 14 residues. Per the germline V gene, CDR1 is SEHNR and CDR2 is FQNEAQ (reference sequence). V dropped 7 bases and J dropped 3; count of bases not matched to a gene: 6. DNA for the CDR3: TGTGCCAGCAACCCGAGCGGGAGAACAGATACGCAGTATTTT. Its translation is CASNPSGRTDTQYF.

There are a few counts of this clonotype. The chain carries TRBV11-2 and TRBJ1-2, with D perhaps TRBD1 (6 bases). Trimming pared 5 bases from V and 2 bases from J, leaving 18 bases between. From germline, CDR1 is SGHAT and CDR2 FQNNGV. The CDR3 totals 16 residues. The CDR3 DNA reads TGTGCCAGCAGCCCGAGGGGGGGCAGGGAAAACTATGGCTACACCTTC. Residues: CASSPRGGRENYGYTF.

A few counts support this clonotype. This sequence joins TRBV29-1 and TRBJ1-1, with D maybe TRBD1 (5 bases). The CDR3 has 15 amino acids. V lost 4 bases and J 1 base, leaving 16 bases between the germline ends. Germline-derived CDR1 and CDR2 are SQVTM and ANQGSEA. The CDR3: CSVGVRAGGNTEAFF. Written as DNA, the CDR3 is TGCAGCGTTGGGGTTAGGGCTGGGGGGAACACTGAAGCTTTCTTT.

The chain is built from TRBV11-3 and TRBJ2-3; 8 nucleotides agree with TRBD2. The junction had 9 bases not matched to a gene; V was cut back by 3 bases and J by 4 bases. The germline V gene encodes CDR1 SGHNT and CDR2 YENEEA. The CDR3 sequence is 16 residues long. The CDR3 spells CASSFAGGGGADTQYF. The CDR3 DNA is TGTGCCAGCAGCTTCGCCGGGGGGGGAGGTGCAGATACGCAGTATTTT.

The rearrangement uses TRBV28 and TRBJ2-1; D perhaps matches TRBD1 (6 bases). Germline CDR1 and CDR2: MDHEN and SYDVKM. V lost 8 bases and J lost 10, with 30 bases in between. This CDR3 is 17 amino acids long. The CDR3 here is CASGRGGEAVEGEEQFF. The CDR3 nucleotides are TGTGCCAGCGGAAGAGGGGGAGAAGCGGTTGAAGGAGAGGAGCAGTTCTTC.

The table lists this clonotype with a few counts. The V gene is TRBV6-6, the J gene TRBJ2-3, with 8 nucleotides matching TRBD2. From germline, CDR1 is MNHNY and CDR2 SVGAGI (reference sequence). The CDR3 contains 18 residues. The junction had 14 bases not matched to a gene; V was cut back by 6 bases and J by 0 bases. The CDR3 DNA follows: TGTGCCAGCAGCCCAACTACTTATAGCGGGACTAGCACAGATACGCAGTATTTT. Protein product: CASSPTTYSGTSTDTQYF.

This clonotype was observed a few times. The chain joins TRBV7-6 to TRBJ1-4, with no clear D. The germline V gene encodes CDR1 SGHVS and CDR2 FNYEAQ. V lost 0 bases and J 5 bases, leaving 7 bases between the germline ends. This CDR3 is 14 amino acids long. Here the CDR3 DNA reads TGTGCCAGCAGCTTAGCGGGCCGAAATGAAAAACTGTTTTTT. Its translation is CASSLAGRNEKLFF.